These 28 T cell receptor beta chains were sequenced from one sample in a study of CXCR3-negative and CXCR3-positive naive CD8 T cells. Study-level results: Naive cells that were CXCR3-positive had more hydrophobic TRB CDR3s (compared with CXCR3-negative naive cells).

Their antigens are not known. UMI-labeled TRB cDNA libraries were prepared by 5' RACE. TCRdb reprocessed the 5' RACE reads and stores each CDR3 protein as one record, lacking DNA. Its table records some 100,000 distinct CDR3 sequences. The sample taken for sequencing was naive CXCR3+ CD8+ T cells from blood. The subset is: CD45RO-CCR7+CD27+CD95- naive CD8+ T cells expressing CXCR3 (TNR3+). These receptors were collected from a human donor in good health. Some clones in this sample may be carry-over from other donors' samples.

The chain joins TRBV29-1 to TRBJ2-7; TCRdb returns TRBD2, unconfirmable since there is no DNA. Per germline, CDR1 SQVTM and CDR2 ANQGSEA. The CDR3 runs to 14 residues. The CDR3 sequence: CSAEASGRAYEQYF.

The chain carries TRBV7-9 and TRBJ2-7; the TCRdb D gene call, TRBD1, has no DNA to confirm it. The CDR3 length is 14 residues. CDR1 is SEHNR and CDR2 is FQNEAQ in the germline V gene (reference sequence). CDR3 loop: CASSPRDTSYEQYF.

This sequence joins TRBV4-2 and TRBJ2-5; the TCRdb D gene call, TRBD2, has no DNA to confirm it. The CDR3 contains 17 residues. CDR1 is LGHNA, CDR2 YNFKEQ, per germline. The CDR3 region is CASSQDYFAGYQETQYF.

V and J are TRBV28 and TRBJ2-7; without DNA, the TCRdb call of TRBD1 cannot be checked. CDR1 and CDR2 (germline): MDHEN, SYDVKM. There are 14 residues in the CDR3. The CDR3 reads CASSFLAGAYEQYF. Supplemented by reference TRBV28 and TRBJ2-7, the full variable domain reads DVKVTQSSRYLVKRTGEKVFLECVQDMDHENMFWYRQDPGLGLRLIYFSYDVKMKEKGDIPEGYSVSREKKERFSLILESASTNQTSMYLCASSFLAGAYEQYFGPGTRLTVT.

The chain employs TRBV5-6 and TRBJ2-1; TCRdb gives TRBD2 as the D gene, but with no DNA this cannot be confirmed. Germline V gives CDR1 SGHDT, CDR2 YYEEEE. The CDR3 loop spans 16 amino acids. The chain's CDR3 is CASSLPSGGAYNEQFF.

V gene TRBV4-1 combines with J gene TRBJ1-1. The germline V gene encodes CDR1 MGHRA and CDR2 YSYEKL. This CDR3 region has 15 residues. The CDR3 sequence is CASSQGVRLNTEAFF.

The chain combines TRBV28 with TRBJ2-7; TCRdb proposes TRBD1, but this gene call is untestable without DNA. Germline CDR1 reads MDHEN; CDR2 reads SYDVKM. This CDR3 contains 12 residues. CDR3 sequence reads: CAWGETDYEQYF.

The chain couples TRBV19 to TRBJ2-1; TCRdb's D call of TRBD2 is untestable without DNA. Germline V lookup: CDR1 LNHDA, CDR2 SQIVND (reference sequence). The CDR3 loop spans 15 amino acids. This CDR3 is CASSLVPLAPNEQFF.

This rearrangement joins TRBV29-1 to TRBJ1-2; TCRdb designates TRBD1, a call that cannot be tested without DNA. This CDR3 spans 16 amino acids. The germline V gene encodes CDR1 SQVTM and CDR2 ANQGSEA. The CDR3 protein is CSVELSGQGVIDGYTF.

The V gene is TRBV5-1, the J gene TRBJ2-1; TCRdb proposes TRBD2, but this gene call is untestable without DNA. Germline CDR1 reads SGHRS; CDR2 reads YFSETQ. The CDR3 has 15 amino acids. Here the CDR3 reads CASSFELASSYEQFF. The full variable domain, its missing parts supplied by reference TRBV5-1 and TRBJ2-1, is KAGVTQTPRYLIKTRGQQVTLSCSPISGHRSVSWYQQTPGQGLQFLFEYFSETQRNKGNFPGRFSGRQFSNSRSEMNVSTLELGDSALYLCASSFELASSYEQFFGPGTRLTVL.

The V and J genes are TRBV29-1 and TRBJ2-7; absent DNA, TCRdb's TRBD1 call cannot be checked. The CDR3 sequence is 13 residues long. The germline gives CDR1 SQVTM, CDR2 ANQGSEA. The CDR3 sequence: CSVEAGTGVEQYF.

V is TRBV4-2 and J is TRBJ2-7; the TCRdb call, TRBD2, lacks DNA for checking. This CDR3 has 16 residues. Germline values: CDR1 LGHNA, CDR2 YNFKEQ. The CDR3 loop reads CASSLEAAGGIYEQYF.

The chain combines TRBV28 with TRBJ2-5; TCRdb designates TRBD2, a call that cannot be tested without DNA. Looked up from germline, CDR1 is MDHEN and CDR2 is SYDVKM. The CDR3 loop spans 16 amino acids. The CDR3 reads CASSLGLAGGRETQYF.

The gene calls are TRBV27 and TRBJ2-1. The CDR3 has 16 residues. Per the germline V gene, CDR1 is MNHEY and CDR2 is SMNVEV (reference sequence). CDR3 sequence: CASSISGRSSYNEQFF.

This chain links TRBV20-1 with TRBJ2-7; as DNA is missing, the TRBD2 call by TCRdb cannot be tested. This CDR3 comprises 14 residues. From germline, CDR1 is DFQATT and CDR2 SNEGSKA (reference sequence). CDR3 amino acids: CSAPPGLRLYEQYF.

This chain links TRBV6-6 with TRBJ2-3. This CDR3 contains 15 residues. Germline CDR1 MNHNY, CDR2 SVGAGI (reference sequence). CDR3 region: CASSYSQSLWDTQYF.

The rearrangement links TRBV19 to TRBJ2-3; TCRdb indicates TRBD2, and absent DNA this call remains unverified. CDR3 length equals 15 residues. The germline gives CDR1 LNHDA, CDR2 SQIVND (reference sequence). This CDR3 is CASSISGGVTDTQYF.

The chain has TRBV12-3 or TRBV12-4 and TRBJ1-4; TCRdb names TRBD1, which stays unverified in the absence of DNA. CDR3 length: 15 residues. The CDR3 spells CASSAGQGTNEKLFF.

The CDR3 sequence is CASSLGTGGYLDEQYF. J is TRBJ2-7 and V is TRBV6-5; without DNA, the TCRdb call of TRBD1 cannot be checked. Germline V gene sequence: CDR1 MNHEY, CDR2 SVGAGI. This CDR3 is built from 16 residues.

CDR3 amino acids: CANVQKAQDYEQYF. J is TRBJ2-7 and V is TRBV7-9. The CDR3 sequence is 14 residues long. Germline CDR1 and CDR2: SEHNR and FQNEAQ (reference sequence).

The chain recombines TRBV7-7 with TRBJ2-5; without DNA, the TCRdb call of TRBD1 cannot be checked. Germline V gene data show CDR1 as SSHAT and CDR2 as FNYEAQ (reference sequence). The CDR3 is made up of 14 amino acids. The CDR3 reads CASSFRNEGETQYF.

The chain has TRBV19 and TRBJ2-1; with no DNA, the TCRdb D assignment of TRBD2 cannot be verified. The germline V gene has CDR1 LNHDA and CDR2 SQIVND (reference sequence). This CDR3 region has 15 residues. The CDR3: CASSIAQRGGNEQFF.

This sequence joins TRBV4-1 and TRBJ2-2; TCRdb returns TRBD1, unconfirmable since there is no DNA. Germline CDR1 reads MGHRA; CDR2 reads YSYEKL. There are 15 residues in the CDR3. This CDR3 is CASSQGGQGGGELFF.

The V and J genes are TRBV29-1 and TRBJ2-7; the TRBD1 assignment by TCRdb is unverifiable without DNA. The CDR3 loop spans 12 amino acids. Germline V gives CDR1 SQVTM, CDR2 ANQGSEA. CDR3 region: CSFARLTGEQYF.

The rearrangement links TRBV7-9 to TRBJ2-7. Looked up from germline, CDR1 is SEHNR and CDR2 is FQNEAQ (reference sequence). The CDR3 loop spans 14 amino acids. The CDR3 sequence is CASSFSGPSYEQYF.

The chain is built from TRBV24-1 and TRBJ2-3. The CDR3 spans 16 residues. Germline V gene data show CDR1 as KGHDR and CDR2 as SFDVKD. CDR3 sequence: CATSDGVNSYTDTQYF.

This chain links TRBV11-2 with TRBJ2-1; TCRdb reports TRBD2, a call that lacks DNA to check it against. This CDR3 spans 20 amino acids. The germline gives CDR1 SGHAT, CDR2 FQNNGV. The CDR3 protein is CASSLDLGLAGGSSYNEQFF.

The rearrangement links TRBV27 to TRBJ2-1; TCRdb's D call of TRBD1 is untestable without DNA. Germline assignment: CDR1 MNHEY and CDR2 SMNVEV (reference sequence). The CDR3 consists of 13 residues. The CDR3 region is CASSLSVGGEQFF.